This TCR beta chain is drawn from a study of blood T cell repertoires in COVID-19. The CDR3 consists of 14 residues. Per the germline V gene, CDR1 is MDHEN and CDR2 is SYDVKM. Losses at the gene ends were 4 bases for V and 6 bases for J; bases not matched to a gene: 6. Data came from immunoSEQ multiplex PCR; TCRdb stores just in-frame clones and leaves some out. The profile shows about 230,000 clones, around 83% of them singletons. Only one count was recorded for this clone. The sequence was collected from a woman between 50 and 59 years old with acute or convalescent COVID-19. V and J are TRBV28 and TRBJ1-5, with 7 bases fitting TRBD1. Sequencing was performed on peripheral blood. This CDR3 reads CASSSRQGSQPQHF. The CDR3 DNA reads as TGTGCCAGCAGTTCCAGACAGGGAAGTCAGCCCCAGCATTTT.